This T cell receptor (beta chain) was sequenced during a study of blood T cell repertoires in COVID-19 (TCRdb year 2020). The study in broad terms: Collaborator samples came from the United States, Italy and Spain and covered acute and convalescent phases of COVID-19. The material from the prospective study consisted of cDNA or gDNA derived from T cells, B-cell-depleted T cells, or PBMCs. The repertoires were released in a freely available public database meant as a resource for research on the immune response to SARS-CoV-2. Deeply sampled blood TCRbeta repertoires from subjects exposed to, actively infected with, or recovered from COVID-19 were included in the dataset. Where available, HLA class I and class II types were taken from metadata supplied by the sample provider and were not determined by assay-based typing. Samples came from the ongoing ImmuneRACE study (first 160 participants) plus 1,254 subjects from 6 global collaborators. A de-identified subject ID, COVID-19 status, age in years and sex were almost always included in the sample metadata.

Comments on this clone: What this receptor recognizes is not known. Base qualities are missing; no much larger clone stands one base away.

Overall study results and their limits: The quantity of clinical and demographic metadata differed by source and by participant and was supplied without curation.

In the prospective study, participants were roughly 18 to 90 years old, resided in 24 geographic areas of the United States, and were enrolled through a virtual design. To assign participants to cohorts, the prospective study relied on clinical history that participants themselves reported in a screening survey and a study questionnaire. Exposed participants had been in contact, within 2 weeks of entering the study, with a person who had a PCR-confirmed or clinician-diagnosed case of COVID-19. Each participant in the prospective study had whole blood, serum and a nasopharyngeal or oropharyngeal swab collected by mobile phlebotomists. Over an approximately 2-month period, participants in the prospective study had the option of providing additional blood draws and questionnaires. Before DNA extraction, prospective study blood samples were shipped either frozen or at room temperature. The CDR3 runs 18 amino acids, cysteine and phenylalanine included. Only the CDR3 region is kept as DNA, spanning 54 bases read in frame from base 1.

The immunoSEQ Assay, a bias-controlled multiplex PCR, was used to amplify TCRbeta CDR3 regions from genomic DNA. The source study handled its data this way. Nucleated cell counts per sample were estimated from amplification of reference gene primers within the assay. To quantify the absolute abundance of each unique TCRbeta CDR3 rearrangement, sequence reads were collapsed and filtered. For each sample, productive Simpson clonality was calculated as the square root of Simpson's diversity index across productive rearrangements. Entries here come from immuneACCESS through TCRdb and include only in-frame sequences with V and J called. Some clones fail to appear in such tables; in the studies checked, an unresolved V gene covers under half of the shortfall, and the cause of the remainder is unknown. V and J calls and clone size follow that table, whereas D and trimming were derived from the DNA. This sample comprises 350,000 to 400,000 clones, about 89% of them detected only once. The ten top clones hold around 0.94% of the sample.

The rearranged chain carries TRBV21-1 and TRBJ1-1; the table's D call, TRBD1, has no DNA check behind it. TRBV21-1 is designated a pseudogene. Material: PBMCs or T cells enriched from blood (not recorded which). This TCR derives from a woman aged 40 to 50 who had been exposed to COVID-19. CDR3 loop: CASSKDRPLPILYTEAFF. The nucleotide sequence reads as follows: TGTGCCAGCAGCAAAGACAGGCCGCTTCCGATACTTTACACTGAAGCTTTCTTT.